The 20 T cell receptor beta chains given below trace back to one sample, sequenced in a study of spatial heterogeneity in lung cancer. In TCRdb, the 5' RACE reads were re-called with MiXCR into one record per CDR3 protein. Of approximately 12,000 distinct CDR3 sequences listed, 5.2% are singletons. The time point was: sample taken at primary tumor resection. Unsorted tumor, nontumor lung tissue or cryopreserved PBMC supplied the whole RNA. Here the sequenced sample was lung tumor tissue, taken at surgery. Receptors originate from a human donor with early-stage non-small cell lung cancer.

This clonotype has only a few counts. This beta chain was picked up by a library intended for alpha chains and is off target, so its count carries little meaning. This chain uses TRBV20-1 with TRBJ2-5; 9 bases fit TRBD2. CDR1 is DFQATT and CDR2 is SNEGSKA in the germline V gene (reference sequence). This CDR3 has 14 residues. In DNA form, the CDR3 reads TGCAGCGCCACTGGGGCTAGCGGGATAGAGACCCAGTACTTC. This translates into CSATGASGIETQYF.

The table lists this clonotype with many counts. The library was designed around alpha chains, so this beta chain is a stray read whose abundance carries little weight. This rearrangement joins TRBV27 to TRBJ1-5; D gene unclear. This CDR3 spans 14 amino acids. Per germline, CDR1 MNHEY and CDR2 SMNVEV (reference sequence). The V and J ends lost 3 bases and 7 bases respectively, with 13 bases between them. CDR3 residues: CASSLWGGGQPQHF. The CDR3 DNA reads TGTGCCAGCAGTTTGTGGGGAGGAGGGCAGCCCCAGCATTTT.

This clonotype was counted many times. The library was built for alpha chains, so this beta chain is an off-target read and its size means little. The chain has TRBV20-1 and TRBJ2-7; D uncertain. The germline V gene has CDR1 DFQATT and CDR2 SNEGSKA (reference sequence). The CDR3 spans 11 residues. Deletions cut 3 bases from V and 3 bases from J, with 6 bases between. The DNA of the CDR3 is TGCAGTGCTAGTGACAACTACGAGCAGTACTTC. Translating gives CSASDNYEQYF.

This clonotype was counted ten times or more. This beta chain is an off-target read within a library intended for alpha chains, so its frequency means little. CDR3 nucleotides: TGTGCCAGCAGTATTGGGACTAACTATGGCTACACCTTC. Translated: CASSIGTNYGYTF. The rearrangement links TRBV6-2 or TRBV6-3 to TRBJ1-2; D ambiguous. CDR3 length equals 13 residues. Germline V gene data show CDR1 as MNHEY and CDR2 as SVGEGT. The V end was cut by 5 bases, the J end by 0 bases, with 7 bases between.

This clonotype was counted at least ten times. Since it is a stray read in a library aimed at alpha chains, this beta chain has a size that is not meaningful. The chain employs TRBV4-1 and TRBJ2-1; tentative D call: TRBD2 (6 bases). Trimming removed 6 bases from V and 3 bases from J, with 12 bases in between. CDR3 length equals 14 residues. From germline, CDR1 is MGHRA and CDR2 YSYEKL. The CDR3 loop is CASREGTDYNEQFF. For the CDR3, the DNA is TGCGCCAGCAGGGAGGGGACGGACTACAATGAGCAGTTCTTC.

This clonotype appeared many times. This beta chain is a stray read from a library made for alpha chains; its abundance is not meaningful. V gene TRBV2 combines with J gene TRBJ2-6; the D gene could be TRBD1 or TRBD2 (6 bases each). Trimming took 4 bases from V and 0 from J, leaving 10 bases between them. The CDR3 covers 16 residues. Germline V gives CDR1 SNHLY, CDR2 FYNNEI. CDR3 nucleotide sequence: TGTGCCAGCAGTGCCGGGGGCGGCTCTGGGGCCAACGTCCTGACTTTC. This sequence encodes CASSAGGGSGANVLTF.

In its sample, this clonotype was seen many times. This beta chain is off target for a library built for alpha chains, so its abundance means little. The rearrangement joins TRBV12-3 or TRBV12-4 to TRBJ1-3, with D perhaps TRBD1 (5 bases). V dropped 5 bases and J dropped 2 bases, with 13 bases sitting between them. The CDR3 runs to 15 residues. The CDR3 reads CASSPFGTPGNTIYF. DNA of the CDR3: TGTGCCAGCAGTCCATTTGGGACCCCTGGAAACACCATATATTTT.

Regarding this clonotype: A library made for alpha chains picked up this beta chain off target, so its size means little. The genes are TRBV15 and TRBJ2-5, with no clear D. CDR1 and CDR2 from the germline V gene are LNHNV and YYDKDF (reference sequence). V lost 8 bases and J 0 bases, leaving 4 bases between the germline ends. This CDR3 comprises 11 residues. The CDR3 DNA reads TGTGCCACCTCAGACCAAGAGACCCAGTACTTC. Encoded protein: CATSDQETQYF. The full variable domain, with the rest looked up from reference TRBV15 and TRBJ2-5, is DAMVIQNPRYQVTQFGKPVTLSCSQTLNHNVMYWYQQKSSQAPKLLFHYYDKDFNNEADTPDNFQSRRPNTSFCFLDIRSPGLGDTAMYLCATSDQETQYFGPGTRLLVL.

This clonotype occurred many times. This beta chain is a stray sequence in a library constructed for alpha chains; its clone size is not meaningful. The rearrangement uses TRBV6-5 and TRBJ1-6; D remains unclear. CDR1 is MNHEY, CDR2 SVGAGI, per germline. V was trimmed by 0 bases and J by 8 bases, leaving 11 bases between them. CDR3 length equals 15 residues. The CDR3 DNA reads as TGTGCCAGCAGTTACTCCGGCGGGAAATATTCACCCCTCCACTTT. This encodes CASSYSGGKYSPLHF.

This clonotype was recorded many times. Being off target in a library aimed at alpha chains, this beta chain has a size of little meaning. The chain employs TRBV7-9 and TRBJ2-3; perhaps D is TRBD1 or TRBD2 (5 bases each). The CDR3 contains 16 residues. Trimming pared 4 bases from V and 2 bases from J, leaving 16 bases between. Germline loops: CDR1 SEHNR, CDR2 FQNEAQ (reference sequence). The CDR3 sequence is CASSSSSGPITDTQYF. The DNA of the CDR3 is TGTGCCAGCAGCTCGTCCTCGGGACCCATCACAGATACGCAGTATTTT.

In its sample, this clonotype was seen many times. This beta chain represents an off-target read in a library built for alpha chains; its size is of limited meaning. The rearrangement links TRBV2 to TRBJ1-5; maybe TRBD1 (5 bases). This CDR3 contains 16 residues. Trimming cost V 7 bases and J 0 bases, with 16 bases left between them. Looked up from germline, CDR1 is SNHLY and CDR2 is FYNNEI. The DNA of the CDR3 is TGTGCCAGCATCCTGGGGAGGGGAAATAGCAATCAGCCCCAGCATTTT. This sequence encodes CASILGRGNSNQPQHF.

At least ten counts were recorded for this clonotype. The library was built for alpha chains, so this beta chain is an off-target read and its size means little. The chain uses TRBV20-1 and TRBJ2-7; 8 bases are a match to TRBD1. Germline V lookup: CDR1 DFQATT, CDR2 SNEGSKA (reference sequence). This CDR3 is built from 13 residues. With 5 bases clipped from V and 3 bases from J, the junction kept 6 bases outside the gene matches. CDR3 residues: CSAQGAPSYEQYF. The CDR3 DNA sequence: TGCAGTGCTCAGGGGGCACCGAGCTACGAGCAGTACTTC.

This clonotype came up many times. This beta chain appears as a stray read in a library generated for alpha chains; its size is not informative. V gene TRBV6-5 combines with J gene TRBJ2-2; either TRBD1 or TRBD2 may supply D (5 bases each). The germline V gene encodes CDR1 MNHEY and CDR2 SVGAGI. Trimming stripped 6 bases from V and 6 bases from J, with 17 bases between. The CDR3 contains 15 residues. The CDR3 is CASRGRSKMAGELFF. The CDR3 DNA sequence: TGTGCCAGCAGGGGACGGAGTAAGATGGCCGGGGAGCTGTTTTTT.

This clonotype was counted at least ten times. Found in a library prepared for alpha chains, this beta chain is an off-target read, and its abundance has little meaning. V and J are TRBV7-9 and TRBJ2-5; maybe TRBD2 (7 bases). CDR1 is SEHNR, CDR2 FQNEAQ, per germline (reference sequence). Between the trimmed V and J ends, which lost 2 bases and 4 bases, there was a span of 11 bases. CDR3 length: 14 amino acids. The CDR3 DNA is TGTGCCAGCAGCTTACGCGGGGGCCTAGAGACCCAGTACTTC. Translating it yields CASSLRGGLETQYF. Combining the CDR3 with reference TRBV7-9 and TRBJ2-5 gives the whole variable domain DTGVSQNPRHKITKRGQNVTFRCDPISEHNRLYWYRQTLGQGPEFLTYFQNEAQLEKSRLLSDRFSAERPKGSFSTLEIQRTEQGDSAMYLCASSLRGGLETQYFGPGTRLLVL.

This clonotype occurred many times. A library prepared for alpha chains yielded this beta chain as an off-target read; its size is of little meaning. The V gene is TRBV18, the J gene TRBJ2-7; no firm D call. This CDR3 contains 12 residues. The V gene lost 2 bases and the J gene lost 2 bases, with 4 bases spanning the gap. Germline CDR1 reads KGHSH; CDR2 reads LQKENI. CDR3 loop: CASSPRTYEQYF. CDR3 DNA: TGTGCCAGCTCACCAAGGACCTACGAGCAGTACTTC.

This clonotype was seen ten or more times. Because this beta chain is a stray read in a library intended to capture alpha chains, its abundance should not be given much weight. V is TRBV3-1 and J is TRBJ2-1, with D tentatively TRBD2 (5 bases). CDR1 is LGHDT and CDR2 is YNNKEL in the germline V gene (reference sequence). Trimming pared 4 bases from V and 9 bases from J, leaving 16 bases between. The CDR3 is made up of 14 amino acids. In DNA, the CDR3 is TGTGCCAGCAGCCCCCTCGGCCTAGAGGGTGAGCAGTTCTTC. This codes for CASSPLGLEGEQFF.

A note on this clonotype: The library was built for alpha chains, so this beta chain is an off-target read and its size means little. The chain is built from TRBV5-1 and TRBJ2-3; TRBD2 agrees at 7 bases. Germline-derived CDR1 and CDR2 are SGHRS and YFSETQ. V lost 0 bases and J lost 2; bases outside the gene matches: 3. The CDR3 spans 15 residues. The CDR3 protein is CASSLDLAATDTQYF. The CDR3 DNA reads as TGCGCCAGCAGCTTGGACCTAGCGGCCACAGATACGCAGTATTTT.

This clonotype was seen repeatedly, ten times or more. Because this beta chain is a stray read in a library intended to capture alpha chains, its abundance should not be given much weight. In DNA, the CDR3 is TGTGCCAGCAGCTTAGTTTTAGGACTAGAAAACTCCTACGAGCAGTACGTC. It yields the protein CASSLVLGLENSYEQYV. This chain connects TRBV7-2 to TRBJ2-7; 7 bases map to TRBD2. Unmatched junction bases numbered 9, after V lost 1 base and J lost 0 bases. Germline CDR1 reads SGHTA; CDR2 reads FQGNSA. CDR3 length: 17 amino acids.

By share, this clonotype ranks as medium-sized. This beta chain turned up in a library designed for alpha chains; as an off-target read, its abundance says little. The DNA of the CDR3 is TGCAGTGCTCCGTCGACAGGGAGTCACACCGGGGAGCTGTTTTTT. The encoded protein is CSAPSTGSHTGELFF. The chain has TRBV20-1 and TRBJ2-2, with 7 bases identical to TRBD1. Germline V gene lookup returns CDR1 DFQATT and CDR2 SNEGSKA (reference sequence). The CDR3 extends over 15 amino acids. The junction had 9 bases not matched to a gene; V was cut back by 5 bases and J by 3 bases.

This clonotype has at least ten counts. Within a library made for alpha chains, this beta chain is off target, and its count is uninformative. The chain employs TRBV27 and TRBJ2-6; D is uncertain. Per germline, CDR1 MNHEY and CDR2 SMNVEV (reference sequence). The ends were cut back, 8 bases at V and 1 base at J, with 3 bases in the middle. The CDR3 loop spans 12 amino acids. The DNA of the CDR3 is TGTGCCAGCGGTTCTGGGGCCAACGTCCTGACTTTC. It translates to CASGSGANVLTF.